This section outlines one T cell receptor beta chain sequence together with its context. Per the original data handling: Estimation of nucleated cell counts was performed using reference gene primer amplification. This table comes from immunoSEQ multiplex PCR, and its TCRdb copy is limited to in-frame clones, with some not included. V and J calls and clone size are given by that table; D and trimming were obtained from the DNA. The table shows about 170,000 clones, with around four fifths occurring only once. Looked up from germline, CDR1 is MNHNS and CDR2 is SASEGT. V was shortened by 0 bases and J by 8 bases, with 16 bases between the two germline ends. CDR3 length: 15 residues. These data come from a study of blood T cell repertoires in COVID-19. Study at large: The cDNA or gDNA used as material had been derived from T cells, B-cell-depleted T cells, or PBMCs.

The chain has TRBV6-1 and TRBJ1-2; no clear D gene. Sequencing was performed on peripheral blood. This TCR was sampled from a woman in her 70s with COVID-19, enrolled during active disease. Here the CDR3 reads CASSEARSPPYGYTF. The CDR3 DNA sequence: TGTGCCAGCAGTGAAGCGCGATCCCCTCCCTACGGCTACACCTTC.